This T cell receptor beta chain was profiled in a study of memory CD4+ T cells and cytomegalovirus serostatus. Study-level background: Donors were healthy Belgian adults, 8 to 10 CMV seropositive and fewer than 30 seronegative.

Per the authors' pipeline: Out-of-frame sequences were removed, leaving a few million distinct TCRbeta sequences. Data came from immunoSEQ multiplex PCR; TCRdb stores just in-frame clones and leaves some out. V and J calls and clone size come straight from that table; D and trimming were deduced from the DNA. Counted here are around 50,000 clones, roughly 80% occurring once; the ten biggest clones make up 0.67%. Single viable CD3+CD4+CD8-CD45RO+ cells were sorted as the memory CD4+ T cells. The material sequenced was memory CD4+ T cells from blood. This sequence was found in an adult in good health and CMV-seronegative.

The CDR3 protein is CASRGLAGNGNEQFF. The CDR3 DNA reads TGTGCCAGCCGCGGACTAGCGGGAAACGGCAATGAGCAGTTCTTC. The V gene is TRBV2, the J gene TRBJ2-1; 12 bases are shared with TRBD2. Germline V lookup: CDR1 SNHLY, CDR2 FYNNEI. Trimming removed 8 bases from V and 6 bases from J; junction bases left unmatched: 8. This CDR3 spans 15 amino acids.